These 12 T cell receptor beta chains were sequenced from one sample in a study of blood T cell repertoires in COVID-19. Profiled with immunoSEQ multiplex PCR; TCRdb holds only in-frame clones, not every one. The sample lists some 180,000 clones; around 82% were seen once. The sequenced material came from peripheral blood. The source of these receptors is an elderly woman with acute or convalescent COVID-19.

This clone was detected once. The V gene is TRBV28, the J gene TRBJ1-2; 7 bases are shared with TRBD1. J gave up 4 bases and V 6 bases, and 5 bases lay outside the gene matches. Germline V CDR1 and CDR2: MDHEN, SYDVKM. The CDR3 contains 13 residues. This CDR3 is CASRDTGVYGYTF. The DNA of the CDR3 is TGTGCCAGCAGAGATACAGGGGTCTATGGCTACACCTTC.

This clone was seen more than once but under ten times. This sequence joins TRBV2 and TRBJ2-2; 8 bases are a match to TRBD2. Unmatched junction bases numbered 9, after V lost 6 bases and J lost 6 bases. Germline loops: CDR1 SNHLY, CDR2 FYNNEI. This CDR3 comprises 15 residues. The CDR3 loop is CASRMAGGSSGELFF. The CDR3 DNA reads TGTGCCAGCAGGATGGCGGGGGGCTCCTCCGGGGAGCTGTTTTTT.

The V call is TRBV29-1, the J call TRBJ2-1; 12 positions agree with TRBD2. Germline V CDR1 and CDR2: SQVTM, ANQGSEA. V trimming: 4 bases; J trimming: 7 bases; junction bases outside the gene matches: 5. There are 14 residues in the CDR3. CDR3 nucleotides: TGCAGCGTTGCTGGGACTAGCGGGTGGAATGAGCAGTTCTTC. Its translation: CSVAGTSGWNEQFF.

V and J are TRBV6-5 and TRBJ2-7, with 7 bases that match TRBD2. Germline values: CDR1 MNHEY, CDR2 SVGAGI. J lost 2 bases, V lost 6 bases, and 10 bases had no gene match. The CDR3 has 15 residues. In DNA form, the CDR3 reads TGTGCCAGCAGGGGGGGAGGGGATCTTACCTACGAGCAGTACTTC. Translating it yields CASRGGGDLTYEQYF.

The rearrangement uses TRBV5-1 and TRBJ1-2; perhaps TRBD1 as D (6 bases). Germline CDR1 is SGHRS and CDR2 is YFSETQ. V was cut by 7 bases and J by 4 bases, with 14 bases left in between. The CDR3 extends over 13 amino acids. The CDR3 region is CASSSTGVYGYTF. The DNA of the CDR3 is TGCGCCAGCTCGTCGACAGGAGTCTATGGCTACACCTTC.

The rearrangement links TRBV5-3 to TRBJ1-5; the match to TRBD1 covers 8 bases. TRBV5-3 is assigned to the ORF class and has an uncertain function. V lost 3 bases, J lost 7 bases, and 12 bases stayed unmatched. This CDR3 region has 16 residues. In nucleotides, the CDR3 is TGTGCCAGAAGCTCGAGGACAGGGCAGACAAAGCAGCCCCAGCATTTT. Translating it yields CARSSRTGQTKQPQHF.

V and J are TRBV6-5 and TRBJ2-7; 7 bases map to TRBD1. V trimming: 5 bases; J trimming: 3 bases; junction bases outside the gene matches: 7. This CDR3 contains 14 residues. In germline, CDR1 is MNHEY, CDR2 SVGAGI. The chain's CDR3 is CASSPTGQLYEQYF. In DNA, the CDR3 is TGTGCCAGCAGTCCCACGGGACAGCTCTACGAGCAGTACTTC.

V usage is TRBV30 and J usage is TRBJ1-6; weak D call: TRBD1 (6 bases). V was pared by 3 bases and J by 7 bases, with 10 bases between. The V gene's germline CDR1 is GTSNPN and CDR2 SVGIG (reference sequence). The CDR3 is made up of 13 amino acids. The CDR3 DNA reads as TGTGCCTGGAGGGACAGCCAGAATTCACCCCTCCACTTT. This sequence encodes CAWRDSQNSPLHF.

V and J are TRBV4-1 and TRBJ1-3; D might be TRBD1 (5 bases). The CDR3 length is 18 residues. From germline, CDR1 is MGHRA and CDR2 YSYEKL. V was clipped by 0 bases and J by 2 bases, with 17 bases between them. The CDR3 reads CASSQENSRDGAGNTIYF. As DNA, the CDR3 is TGCGCCAGCAGCCAAGAAAATTCCAGGGATGGGGCTGGAAACACCATATATTTT.

V usage is TRBV27 and J usage is TRBJ2-7, with 8 bases aligning to TRBD1. The CDR3 runs to 14 residues. The J segment lost 2 bases and the V segment lost 6 bases, leaving 6 bases of the junction unmatched. Germline-derived CDR1 and CDR2 are MNHEY and SMNVEV (reference sequence). The CDR3 coding sequence is TGTGCCAGCAGCGACAGGGGAGTAGCCTACGAGCAGTACTTC. Its translation: CASSDRGVAYEQYF.

The CDR3 coding sequence is TGTGCCAGCAGCTTAGATCCTGGGACTAGCGGCCTCCAAGAGACCCAGTACTTC. This codes for CASSLDPGTSGLQETQYF. The genes are TRBV11-2 and TRBJ2-5, with 11 bases aligning to TRBD2. Germline V gene lookup returns CDR1 SGHAT and CDR2 FQNNGV. This CDR3 is built from 18 residues. V was clipped by 0 bases and J by 1 base; unmatched bases: 7.

The V gene is TRBV5-4, the J gene TRBJ1-5; D is possibly TRBD1 (6 bases). Germline values: CDR1 SGHNT, CDR2 YYREEE (reference sequence). The V gene lost 0 bases and the J gene lost 0 bases, with 10 bases spanning the gap. The CDR3 consists of 16 residues. CDR3 nucleotide sequence: TGTGCCAGCAGCTTGGCAGGGGATCCTAGCAATCAGCCCCAGCATTTT. It is translated as CASSLAGDPSNQPQHF.